This T cell receptor (beta chain) is from a study of blood T cell repertoires in COVID-19. On the study more broadly: The cDNA or gDNA used as material had been derived from T cells, B-cell-depleted T cells, or PBMCs.

Sequenced by immunoSEQ multiplex PCR; TCRdb stores in-frame clones only, minus some. The sample has about 400,000 clones, about 86% seen once. Trimming took off 9 bases at V and 0 bases at J, with 9 bases between the two ends. Looked up from germline, CDR1 is SNHLY and CDR2 is FYNNEI. This CDR3 has 14 amino acids. Recovered Cohort 3 donors showed two negative PCRs, clearance, or symptom resolution. Sample: PBMCs or T cells enriched from blood (not recorded which). The clonotype originates from a woman in her fifties or sixties who had recovered from COVID-19. The chain employs TRBV2 and TRBJ2-6, with D tentatively TRBD1 (6 bases). Here the CDR3 DNA reads TGTGCCAGAGGACAGACCTCTGGGGCCAACGTCCTGACTTTC. Protein: CARGQTSGANVLTF.